This T cell receptor (beta chain) was recorded in a study of OX40 agonist ivuxolimab in advanced cancers. Study at large: Patients were treated with intravenous ivuxolimab, dosed at 0.01 to 10 mg/kg and infused every 2 weeks.

TCRdb keeps only in-frame clones here, not all; method: immunoSEQ multiplex PCR. The sample has 75,000 to 80,000 clones; around 86% are singletons. The sequences come from CD4+ or CD8+ T cells sorted from blood, collected in a trial of the OX40 agonist ivuxolimab. The receptor was isolated from an adult with an advanced solid tumor such as melanoma, head and neck, liver or kidney cancer.

CDR3 loop: CASSLAGVATDTQYF. The DNA of the CDR3 is TGTGCCAGCAGCTTAGCGGGAGTTGCCACAGATACGCAGTATTTT. The chain has TRBV7-8 and TRBJ2-3, with a weak D call TRBD2 (5 bases). V was shortened by 0 bases and J by 2 bases, with 9 bases between the two germline ends. The length of the CDR3 is 15 residues. Germline V gene lookup returns CDR1 SGHVS and CDR2 FQNEAQ.